This note documents a single T cell receptor (beta chain) sequence. Peripheral blood, around 10 milliliters per donor, was collected. PCR was performed a second time for roughly 6 to 12 cycles using a sample-barcoded 5' primer and a J-beta primer mix. TCRdb itself ran the 5' RACE reads through MiXCR, one entry per CDR3 protein. The sample contains 650,000 to 1,000,000 distinct CDR3 sequences, less than 60% of which appear only once. This specimen belongs to a study of blood T cells in healthy people across ages. V lost 6 bases, J lost 13 bases, and 15 bases lay in between. The CDR3 totals 11 residues. Germline CDR1 and CDR2: MDHEN and SYDVKM.

Sequencing was carried out using blood. The chain combines TRBV28 with TRBJ2-5; the D is unclear. The receptor's source is a man older than 75 in good health. The CDR3 nucleotides are TGTGCCAGCAGAAACTTACGGATAGGGTACTTC. This sequence encodes CASRNLRIGYF.